This T cell receptor (beta chain) was documented in a study of T cells after yellow fever vaccination. Background on the study: Where fractions had low cell numbers, libraries were prepared from them with the SMART-Seq v4 Ultra Low Input RNA kit.

Trimming pared 5 bases from V and 8 bases from J, leaving 14 bases between. Germline V gives CDR1 SGHRS, CDR2 YFSETQ. The CDR3 runs to 13 residues. A 5'RACE template-switching step, the method used to make TCR cDNA, added a universal primer site and UMIs. Each CDR3 protein gets one entry after TCRdb re-called the 5' RACE reads with MiXCR. The repertoire has about 230,000 distinct CDR3 sequences, roughly 6.8% of them found once; the top ten carry roughly 1%. This clonotype came up a few times. Its cognate antigen is unknown. Notes on the study in general: Abundant clonotypes from the bulk population could get into FACS-sorted repertoires as contaminants.

The clonotype comes from a young man who received the YFV17D yellow fever vaccine. The sample here was CD4+ T cells sorted from PBMCs, taken on the day of the yellow fever booster vaccination. V and J are TRBV5-1 and TRBJ2-1; D gene ambiguous. This chain's CDR3 is CASSEVGFDEQFF. As DNA, the CDR3 is TGCGCCAGCAGTGAGGTAGGATTCGATGAGCAGTTCTTC.